The source of this T cell receptor (beta chain) is a study of beta chain features in type 1 diabetes. Study-wide results and limits: It was among patients, rather than healthy donors, that naive, central memory and Treg TCRB repertoires appeared more similar. Amplification by PCR could prefer shorter templates, with the same effect in patients and controls.

Expressed TCRB transcripts got sequenced, as all isolated RNA was reverse transcribed. The method was immunoSEQ multiplex PCR; TCRdb's version includes in-frame clones alone and lacks a portion of them. The table has around 350,000 clones, roughly 12% seen once. A few counts support this clone. Its cognate antigen is unknown. CDR1 is SGHDT and CDR2 is YYEEEE in the germline V gene. V shed 6 bases and J shed 0 bases, with 4 bases lying between them. The CDR3 length is 12 residues. The sequence came from a man aged 18-30 years in good health. Material for sequencing was naive CD4+ T cells from blood. This chain connects TRBV5-6 to TRBJ2-1; D not certain. The CDR3 here is CASTHSYNEQFF. CDR3 nucleotides: TGTGCCAGCACCCACTCCTACAATGAGCAGTTCTTC.